A selection of T cell receptor beta chains follows, all from one sample in a study of OX40 agonist ivuxolimab in advanced cancers. The table came from immunoSEQ multiplex PCR; TCRdb's copy has only in-frame clones and leaves some out. Of roughly 100,000 clones listed, under 90% are singletons. This material consisted of CD4+ or CD8+ T cells sorted from blood, taken in a trial of the OX40 agonist ivuxolimab. The origin of the receptors is an adult with an advanced solid tumor such as melanoma, head and neck, liver or kidney cancer. Both conserved end residues are part of each CDR3. A D gene is named only where the DNA matches it firmly. Size values are once, few and many counts, or a class for expanded clones, and some rows have none.

V: TRBV18
D: -
size: -
J: TRBJ2-2
DNA: TGTGCCAGCTCACCAAACCAGGCGGACACCGGGGAGCTGTTTTTT
CDR3: CASSPNQADTGELFF

V: TRBV6-1
D: TRBD1
size: -
J: TRBJ1-4
DNA: TGTGCCAGCAGCCCATACAGGGGAGGGGAAAAACTGTTTTTT
CDR3: CASSPYRGGEKLFF

V: TRBV28
D: -
size: -
J: TRBJ2-7
DNA: TGTGCCAGCAGTGGAGGGACACTATATACGTACCAGCAGTACTTC
CDR3: CASSGGTLYTYQQYF

V: TRBV5-4
D: -
size: few
J: TRBJ1-1
DNA: TGTGCCAGCAGCGTGACAGCAGACACTGAAGCTTTCTTT
CDR3: CASSVTADTEAFF

V: TRBV7-3
D: -
size: -
J: TRBJ2-4
DNA: TGTGCCAGCAGCCCCCAGGACATTCAGTACTTC
CDR3: CASSPQDIQYF

V: TRBV6-5
D: -
size: -
J: TRBJ1-5
DNA: TGTGCCAGCAGCCGGACACCTTATAGCAATCAGCCCCAGCATTTT
CDR3: CASSRTPYSNQPQHF

V: TRBV7-3
D: -
size: -
J: TRBJ2-5
DNA: TGTGCCAGCAGCTTGGGGCCTACCCAAGAGACCCAGTACTTC
CDR3: CASSLGPTQETQYF

V: TRBV7-9
D: -
size: -
J: TRBJ2-3
DNA: TGTGCCAGCAGCTTGTCACTGGCCGCAGATACGCAGTATTTT
CDR3: CASSLSLAADTQYF

V: TRBV5-1
D: TRBD1
size: once
J: TRBJ2-3
DNA: TGCGCCAGCAGCTCCCTAGGAGGGACAGGGGGGACAGATACGCAGTATTTT
CDR3: CASSSLGGTGGTDTQYF

V: TRBV11-2
D: TRBD1
size: -
J: TRBJ2-7
DNA: TGTGCCAGCAGCTCAGACAGGGCAGTCTCCTACGAGCAGTACTTC
CDR3: CASSSDRAVSYEQYF

V: TRBV6-5
D: -
size: once
J: TRBJ1-1
DNA: TGTGCCAGCCGAACAGGGTTCACTGAAGCTTTCTTT
CDR3: CASRTGFTEAFF

V: TRBV4-3
D: -
size: -
J: TRBJ2-2
DNA: TGCGCCAGCAGCCTGTTCGGACAGAACACCGGGGAGCTGTTTTTT
CDR3: CASSLFGQNTGELFF

V: TRBV5-1
D: TRBD1
size: -
J: TRBJ2-2
DNA: TGCGCCAGCAGCTTGGTAGGGACAGAGGTTACCGGGGAGCTGTTTTTT
CDR3: CASSLVGTEVTGELFF

V: TRBV28
D: TRBD1
size: -
J: TRBJ2-1
DNA: TGTGCCAGCAGTTTGGGGGGGACAGGGGACCATGAGCAGTTCTTC
CDR3: CASSLGGTGDHEQFF

V: TRBV5-4
D: TRBD1
size: few
J: TRBJ1-2
DNA: TGTGCCAGCAGCTTGACGACAGGGTATAACTATGGCTACACCTTC
CDR3: CASSLTTGYNYGYTF

V: TRBV2
D: TRBD1
size: -
J: TRBJ2-2
DNA: TGTGCCAGCAGAAGGGACAGGGGGCTTGGCGGGGAGCTGTTTTTT
CDR3: CASRRDRGLGGELFF

V: TRBV11-1
D: TRBD1
size: -
J: TRBJ1-4
DNA: TGTGCCAGCAGTCTACGACAGGGTGTGGATGAAAAACTGTTTTTT
CDR3: CASSLRQGVDEKLFF

V: TRBV7-7
D: -
size: -
J: TRBJ2-1
DNA: TGTGCCAGCAGCCTGGCCCCCCCGTTTTACAATGAGCAGTTCTTC
CDR3: CASSLAPPFYNEQFF

V: TRBV7-2
D: -
size: -
J: TRBJ2-3
DNA: TGTGCCAGCAGCCCTCTCTCAGGCCTCACAGATACGCAGTATTTT
CDR3: CASSPLSGLTDTQYF

V: TRBV7-2
D: TRBD2
size: few
J: TRBJ2-7
DNA: TGTGCCAGCAGCTTAGGAGTGGGCGGGGGCTACGAGCAGTACTTC
CDR3: CASSLGVGGGYEQYF

V: TRBV7-8
D: TRBD1
size: few
J: TRBJ1-4
DNA: TGTGCCAGCAGCACCCGGGACAGGGAAAAACTGTTTTTT
CDR3: CASSTRDREKLFF

V: TRBV7-9
D: -
size: -
J: TRBJ2-5
DNA: TGTGCCAGCAGCTTAGGACAGACACAAGAGACCCAGTACTTC
CDR3: CASSLGQTQETQYF

V: TRBV11-2
D: TRBD1
size: -
J: TRBJ1-6
DNA: TGTGCCAGCAGCTTAGCGACAGGGTTTAATTCACCCCTCCACTTT
CDR3: CASSLATGFNSPLHF

V: TRBV7-7
D: TRBD1
size: -
J: TRBJ2-5
DNA: TGTGCCAGCAGCCTCGACAGGGCGGCGGAGACCCAGTACTTC
CDR3: CASSLDRAAETQYF

V: TRBV6-1
D: TRBD1
size: -
J: TRBJ2-7
DNA: TGTGCCAGCAGCCGAGGGACAGGGGGTTATGACGAGCAGTACTTC
CDR3: CASSRGTGGYDEQYF

V: TRBV27
D: TRBD2
size: -
J: TRBJ2-5
DNA: TGTGCCACCAGACTAGCGGGGGGGCGAGAGACCCAGTACTTC
CDR3: CATRLAGGRETQYF

V: TRBV19
D: -
size: -
J: TRBJ1-5
DNA: TGTGCCAGTAGTACCGGGACACCGAATCAGCCCCAGCATTTT
CDR3: CASSTGTPNQPQHF

V: TRBV6-1
D: TRBD1
size: -
J: TRBJ2-4
DNA: TGTGCCAGCAGTGGTGGACAGGTAAACATTCAGTACTTC
CDR3: CASSGGQVNIQYF

V: TRBV5-6
D: -
size: -
J: TRBJ1-5
DNA: TGTGCCAGCAGCGTCTCACGGGGAACCGGTCAGCCCCAGCATTTT
CDR3: CASSVSRGTGQPQHF